One and the same sample provided the 5 T cell receptor beta chains below, sequenced in a study of blood T cell repertoires in COVID-19. Here immunoSEQ multiplex PCR was the method, and the copy in TCRdb shows in-frame clones only, minus some. The repertoire holds over 200,000 clones, with roughly 80% as singletons. Sequenced material: peripheral blood. These receptors all stem from a woman older than 75 with COVID-19, enrolled during active disease.

The rearrangement uses TRBV18 and TRBJ2-2; D not resolved. The CDR3 sequence is 13 residues long. CDR1 is KGHSH and CDR2 is LQKENI in the germline V gene. Trimming pared 0 bases from V and 7 bases from J, leaving 6 bases between. CDR3 residues: CASSPPESGELFF. The CDR3 DNA reads TGTGCCAGCTCACCACCGGAGAGCGGGGAGCTGTTTTTT.

The chain links TRBV2 to TRBJ1-5, with D maybe TRBD1 (6 bases). Trimming removed 11 bases at V and 6 bases at J, with 17 bases between. This CDR3 is built from 13 residues. Germline V lookup: CDR1 SNHLY, CDR2 FYNNEI. CDR3 amino acids: CAGSLQGFQPQHF. The CDR3 region has the DNA TGTGCCGGTTCATTACAGGGATTTCAGCCCCAGCATTTT.

This clone has a handful of counts. J is TRBJ2-5 and V is TRBV7-9; no definite D call. V gave up 5 bases and J gave up 7 bases, with 11 bases separating them. Germline CDR1 and CDR2: SEHNR and FQNEAQ (reference sequence). The CDR3 length is 12 residues. CDR3 amino acids: CASSNGGGTQYF. CDR3 DNA: TGTGCCAGCAGCAACGGCGGTGGGACCCAGTACTTC.

The chain uses TRBV19 and TRBJ1-2, with a weak D call TRBD1 (5 bases). With 6 bases removed from V and 1 base from J, the gap between germline ends came to 9 bases. CDR1 is LNHDA and CDR2 is SQIVND in the germline V gene (reference sequence). CDR3 length: 13 amino acids. DNA of the CDR3: TGTGCCAGTAGATCGACAGATAACTATGGCTACACCTTC. Its protein is CASRSTDNYGYTF.

The sample holds one count of this clone. The V gene is TRBV10-2, the J gene TRBJ1-2; TRBD1 agrees at 10 bases. Germline CDR1 WSHSY, CDR2 SAAADI. This CDR3 region has 14 residues. J gave up 8 bases and V 6 bases, and 9 bases lay outside the gene matches. CDR3 amino acids: CASSPGTGVGGYTF. CDR3 in DNA: TGCGCCAGCAGCCCCGGGACAGGGGTTGGCGGCTACACCTTC.